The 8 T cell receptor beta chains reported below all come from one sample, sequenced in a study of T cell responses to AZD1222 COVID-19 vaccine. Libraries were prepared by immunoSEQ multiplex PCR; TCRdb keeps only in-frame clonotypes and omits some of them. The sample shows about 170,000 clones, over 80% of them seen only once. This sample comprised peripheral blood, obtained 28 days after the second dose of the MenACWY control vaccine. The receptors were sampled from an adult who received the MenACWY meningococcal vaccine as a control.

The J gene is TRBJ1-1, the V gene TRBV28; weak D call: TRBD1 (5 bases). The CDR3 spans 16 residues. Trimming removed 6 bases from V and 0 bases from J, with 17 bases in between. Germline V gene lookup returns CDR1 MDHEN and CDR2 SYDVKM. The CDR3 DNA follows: TGTGCCAGCAGGCCGCCCGGGGGATTAATGAACACTGAAGCTTTCTTT. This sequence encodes CASRPPGGLMNTEAFF.

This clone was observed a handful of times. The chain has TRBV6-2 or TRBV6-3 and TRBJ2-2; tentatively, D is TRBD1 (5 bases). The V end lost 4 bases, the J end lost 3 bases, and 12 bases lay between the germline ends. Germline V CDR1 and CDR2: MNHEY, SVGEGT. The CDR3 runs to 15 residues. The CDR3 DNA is TGTGCCAGCAGTTGGGGCTTCGCGGACACCGGGGAGCTGTTTTTT. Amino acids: CASSWGFADTGELFF.

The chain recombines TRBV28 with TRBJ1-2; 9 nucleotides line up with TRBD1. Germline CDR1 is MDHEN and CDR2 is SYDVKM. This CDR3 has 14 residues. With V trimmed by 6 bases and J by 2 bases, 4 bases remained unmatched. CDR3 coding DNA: TGTGCCAGCAGGGGACAGGGTAGGAACTATGGCTACACCTTC. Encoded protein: CASRGQGRNYGYTF.

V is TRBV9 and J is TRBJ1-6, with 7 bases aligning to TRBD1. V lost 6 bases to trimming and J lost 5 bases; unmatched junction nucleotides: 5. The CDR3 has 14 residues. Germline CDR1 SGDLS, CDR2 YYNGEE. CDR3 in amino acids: CASNPGTDNSPLHF. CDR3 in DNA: TGTGCCAGCAACCCCGGGACAGATAATTCACCCCTCCACTTT.

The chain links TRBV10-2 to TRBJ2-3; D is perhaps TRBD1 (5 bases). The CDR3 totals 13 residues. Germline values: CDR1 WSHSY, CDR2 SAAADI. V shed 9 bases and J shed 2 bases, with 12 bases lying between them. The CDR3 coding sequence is TGCGCCAGTCAGGGATCCCACACAGATACGCAGTATTTT. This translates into CASQGSHTDTQYF.

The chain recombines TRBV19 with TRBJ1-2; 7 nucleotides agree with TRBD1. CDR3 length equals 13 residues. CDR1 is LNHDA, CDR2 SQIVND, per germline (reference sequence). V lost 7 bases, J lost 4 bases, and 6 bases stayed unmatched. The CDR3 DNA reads TGTGCCAGTAAGGAGGGGGCGGGCTATGGCTACACCTTC. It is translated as CASKEGAGYGYTF.

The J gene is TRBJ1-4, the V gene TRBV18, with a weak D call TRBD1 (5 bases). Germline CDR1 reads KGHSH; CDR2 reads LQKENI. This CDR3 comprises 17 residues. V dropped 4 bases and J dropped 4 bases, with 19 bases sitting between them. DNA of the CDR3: TGTGCCAGCTCACTTACCCCGCTAGGGGCTTATAATGAAAAACTGTTTTTT. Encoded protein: CASSLTPLGAYNEKLFF.

The CDR3 DNA reads TGTGCCAGCAGCGGGAAGTCTGCCCTCTCCTACGAGCAGTACTTC. Translating gives CASSGKSALSYEQYF. The rearrangement links TRBV5-4 to TRBJ2-7; D not resolved. The V and J ends lost 4 bases and 0 bases respectively, with 14 bases between them. CDR1 and CDR2 from the germline V gene are SGHNT and YYREEE (reference sequence). The CDR3 is made up of 15 amino acids. The full variable domain, its missing parts supplied by reference TRBV5-4 and TRBJ2-7, is ETGVTQSPTHLIKTRGQQVTLRCSSQSGHNTVSWYQQALGQGPQFIFQYYREEENGRGNFPPRFSGLQFPNYSSELNVNALELDDSALYLCASSGKSALSYEQYFGPGTRLTVT.